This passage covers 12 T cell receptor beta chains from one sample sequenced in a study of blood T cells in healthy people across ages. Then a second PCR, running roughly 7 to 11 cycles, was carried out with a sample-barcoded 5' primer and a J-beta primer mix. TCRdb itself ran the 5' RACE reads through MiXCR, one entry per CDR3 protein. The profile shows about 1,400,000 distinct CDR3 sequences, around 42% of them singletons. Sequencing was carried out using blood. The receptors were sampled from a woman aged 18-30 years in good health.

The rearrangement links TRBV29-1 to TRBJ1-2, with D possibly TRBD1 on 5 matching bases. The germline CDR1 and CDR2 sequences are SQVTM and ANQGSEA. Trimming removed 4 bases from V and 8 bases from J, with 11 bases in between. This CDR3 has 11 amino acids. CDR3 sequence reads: CSVVGRGGYTF. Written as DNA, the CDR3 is TGCAGCGTTGTCGGTCGGGGCGGCTACACCTTC.

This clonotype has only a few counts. The CDR3 protein is CSAMTGINYGYTF. The CDR3 DNA sequence: TGCAGTGCTATGACAGGGATAAACTATGGCTACACCTTC. The chain recombines TRBV20-1 with TRBJ1-2; 7 positions agree with TRBD1. The V and J ends lost 4 bases and 2 bases, in that order; junction bases with no gene match: 4. Germline V gene lookup returns CDR1 DFQATT and CDR2 SNEGSKA (reference sequence). This CDR3 has 13 amino acids.

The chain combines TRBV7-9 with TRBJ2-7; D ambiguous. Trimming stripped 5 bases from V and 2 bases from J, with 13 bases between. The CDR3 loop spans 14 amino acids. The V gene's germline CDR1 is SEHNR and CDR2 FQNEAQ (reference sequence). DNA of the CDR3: TGTGCCAGCAGCAACCCATCTGGTCCCTACGAGCAGTACTTC. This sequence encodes CASSNPSGPYEQYF.

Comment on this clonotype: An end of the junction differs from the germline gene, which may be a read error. The chain's CDR3 is CASSLGRLAGGGETRYF. In DNA form, the CDR3 reads TGTGCCAGCAGTTTGGGCCGACTAGCGGGAGGAGGGGAGACCCGGTACTTC. This sequence joins TRBV12-3 or TRBV12-4 and TRBJ2-5; TRBD2 aligns across 13 bases. The CDR3 contains 17 residues.

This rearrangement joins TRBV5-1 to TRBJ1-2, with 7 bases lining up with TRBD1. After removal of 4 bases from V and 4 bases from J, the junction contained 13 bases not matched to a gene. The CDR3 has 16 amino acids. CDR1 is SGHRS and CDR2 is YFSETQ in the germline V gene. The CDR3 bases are TGCGCCAGCAGCCTTAGACAGGGTACGGGATCCTATGGCTACACCTTC. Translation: CASSLRQGTGSYGYTF.

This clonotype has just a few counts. The CDR3 nucleotides are TGTGCCAGCAGCCAAGATCGGGGGACCAACTATGGCTACACCTTC. This codes for CASSQDRGTNYGYTF. The genes are TRBV3-1 and TRBJ1-2; a weak D match, TRBD1 (5 bases). Germline V gene data show CDR1 as LGHDT and CDR2 as YNNKEL (reference sequence). V lost 0 bases and J lost 2, with 10 bases in between. CDR3 length equals 15 residues.

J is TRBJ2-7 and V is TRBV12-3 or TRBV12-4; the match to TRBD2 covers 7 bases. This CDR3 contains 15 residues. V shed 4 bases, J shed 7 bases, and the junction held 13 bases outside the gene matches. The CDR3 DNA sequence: TGTGCCAGCAGTTCCTTGCGCGGGGGACGCGGTGAGCAGTACTTC. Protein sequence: CASSSLRGGRGEQYF.

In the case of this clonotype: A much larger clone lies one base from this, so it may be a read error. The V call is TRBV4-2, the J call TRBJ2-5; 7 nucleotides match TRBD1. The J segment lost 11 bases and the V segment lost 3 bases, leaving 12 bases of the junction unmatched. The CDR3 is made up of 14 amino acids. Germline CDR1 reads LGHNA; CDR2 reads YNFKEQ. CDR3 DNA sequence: TGTGCCAGCAGCCAGGGCCGGGACAGCTACGGGCAGTACTTC. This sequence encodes CASSQGRDSYGQYF.

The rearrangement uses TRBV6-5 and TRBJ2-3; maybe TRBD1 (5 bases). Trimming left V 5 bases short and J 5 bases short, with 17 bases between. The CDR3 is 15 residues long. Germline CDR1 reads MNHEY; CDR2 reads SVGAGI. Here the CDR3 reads CASSDTSQGIDTQYF. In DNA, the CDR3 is TGTGCCAGCAGTGACACCTCCCAGGGAATAGATACGCAGTATTTT.

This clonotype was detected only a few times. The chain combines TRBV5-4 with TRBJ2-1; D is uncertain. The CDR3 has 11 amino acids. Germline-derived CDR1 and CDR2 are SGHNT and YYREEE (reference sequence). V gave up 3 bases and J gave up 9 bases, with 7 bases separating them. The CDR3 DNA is TGTGCCAGCAGCTGGTCGAGTGAGCAGTTCTTC. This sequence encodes CASSWSSEQFF.

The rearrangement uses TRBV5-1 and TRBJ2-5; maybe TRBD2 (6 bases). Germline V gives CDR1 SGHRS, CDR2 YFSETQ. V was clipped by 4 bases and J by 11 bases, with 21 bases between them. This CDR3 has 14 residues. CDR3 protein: CASSPWAGHYEQYF. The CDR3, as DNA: TGCGCCAGCAGCCCATGGGCGGGGCACTATGAGCAGTACTTC. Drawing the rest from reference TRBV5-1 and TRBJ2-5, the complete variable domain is KAGVTQTPRYLIKTRGQQVTLSCSPISGHRSVSWYQQTPGQGLQFLFEYFSETQRNKGNFPGRFSGRQFSNSRSEMNVSTLELGDSALYLCASSPWAGHYEQYFGPGTRLLVL.

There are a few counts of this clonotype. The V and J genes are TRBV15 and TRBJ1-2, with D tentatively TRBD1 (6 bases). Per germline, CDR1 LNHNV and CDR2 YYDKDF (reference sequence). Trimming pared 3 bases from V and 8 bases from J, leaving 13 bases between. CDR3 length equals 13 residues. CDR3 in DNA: TGTGCCACCAGCAGTCCCCGGGACACAGGCTACACCTTC. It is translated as CATSSPRDTGYTF.